Each of the 15 T cell receptor beta chains below was sequenced from the same sample in a study of regulatory dendritic cells for organ transplantation (dated by TCRdb to about 2017). Libraries were made using the immunoSEQ multiplex PCR assay. What TCRdb holds here is the immuneACCESS table cut down to in-frame rearrangements. Part of the clones is not present; checked against another copy, under half of the missing clones reflect an unresolved V gene, and the others are unexplained. This sample holds roughly 9,800 clones; 75% to 90% were observed only once. The ten largest clones take up about 2.5% of the sample. No cognate antigen is known for these TCRs. Sorted T cell subsets were CFSE-labeled and co-cultured for five to six days with allogeneic regulatory or mature dendritic cells at a 1:10 DC:T ratio. What was sequenced was memory CD4+ T cells from blood cultured with dendritic cells. Read against the paper, the sample's cell subset or site label means: CD45RO+ memory T cells. The source is a human donor in good health.

The chain carries TRBV7-2 and TRBJ1-3, with TRBD1 identical over 7 bases. V was clipped by 5 bases and J by 0 bases; unmatched bases: 4. CDR1 and CDR2 from the germline V gene are SGHTA and FQGNSA. This CDR3 has 15 amino acids. The CDR3 loop is CASSGGGPSGNTIYF. As DNA, the CDR3 is TGTGCCAGCAGCGGAGGGGGCCCCTCTGGAAACACCATATATTTT.

The chain recombines TRBV29-1 with TRBJ2-7; unclear D gene. The CDR3 runs 11 residues. Deletions cut 5 bases from V and 3 bases from J, with 8 bases between. CDR1 and CDR2 (germline): SQVTM, ANQGSEA. In nucleotides, the CDR3 is TGCAGCGTTAAAACCGGCTACGAGCAGTACTTC. This gives the protein CSVKTGYEQYF.

V gene TRBV7-9 combines with J gene TRBJ1-2, with D unresolved. V was cut by 2 bases and J by 6 bases, with 19 bases left in between. In germline, CDR1 is SEHNR, CDR2 FQNEAQ (reference sequence). The CDR3 loop spans 16 amino acids. Here the CDR3 reads CASSLRSSRWEDGYTF. CDR3 DNA: TGTGCCAGCAGCTTAAGGTCGAGTAGATGGGAGGATGGCTACACCTTC.

V is TRBV9 and J is TRBJ1-3; 9 bases agree with TRBD1. CDR3 length equals 18 residues. Germline V gives CDR1 SGDLS, CDR2 YYNGEE. V lost 0 bases to trimming and J lost 4 bases; unmatched junction nucleotides: 11. This CDR3 is CASSVGDRDNLHGNTIYF. CDR3 DNA: TGTGCCAGCAGCGTAGGGGACAGGGATAATTTGCACGGAAACACCATATATTTT.

The J gene is TRBJ2-1, the V gene TRBV2; D could derive from TRBD1 or TRBD2 (6 bases each). The CDR3 consists of 15 residues. V dropped 6 bases and J dropped 6 bases, with 18 bases sitting between them. Germline-derived CDR1 and CDR2 are SNHLY and FYNNEI. CDR3: CASSARRGPPNEQFF. The CDR3 DNA sequence: TGTGCCAGCAGCGCTCGTCGGGGGCCCCCCAATGAGCAGTTCTTC.

This clone was observed a single time. The rearrangement uses TRBV7-2 and TRBJ2-7; possibly TRBD1 or TRBD2 for D (6 bases each). This CDR3 comprises 15 residues. Trimming stripped 5 bases from V and 4 bases from J, with 18 bases between. The V gene's germline CDR1 is SGHTA and CDR2 FQGNSA. CDR3 coding DNA: TGTGCCAGCAGCCTAAATAGGGGGGCGGAGTACGAGCAGTACTTC. It encodes CASSLNRGAEYEQYF.

The chain recombines TRBV4-3 with TRBJ1-4; D may be TRBD1 (5 bases). The germline CDR1 and CDR2 sequences are LGHNA and YSLEER. The CDR3 spans 16 residues. Trimming took off 0 bases at V and 8 bases at J, with 16 bases between the two ends. Here the CDR3 DNA reads TGCGCCAGCAGCCAAGACGAGGGGCCGGTTTCAGAAAAACTGTTTTTT. Residues: CASSQDEGPVSEKLFF.

The chain is built from TRBV15 and TRBJ1-1; D not certain. Per the germline V gene, CDR1 is LNHNV and CDR2 is YYDKDF (reference sequence). This CDR3 is 13 amino acids long. Trimming shortened V by 2 bases and J by 5 bases, and 9 bases separated the two germline ends. The CDR3 coding sequence is TGTGCCACCAGCAGATCGCGGGAGACTGAAGCTTTCTTT. As protein: CATSRSRETEAFF.

This rearrangement joins TRBV7-9 to TRBJ2-3; 12 bases line up with TRBD1. Germline trimming cut 5 bases from V and 3 bases from J; bases unmatched to any gene: 6. From germline, CDR1 is SEHNR and CDR2 FQNEAQ (reference sequence). This CDR3 is 16 amino acids long. CDR3 nucleotide sequence: TGTGCCAGCAGCGTGGGACAGGGGGCGCCTACAGATACGCAGTATTTT. Translating it yields CASSVGQGAPTDTQYF.

The chain is built from TRBV28 and TRBJ2-7; 9 positions agree with TRBD2. The V and J ends lost 6 bases and 6 bases, in that order; junction bases with no gene match: 9. The germline V gene encodes CDR1 MDHEN and CDR2 SYDVKM. The CDR3 extends over 14 amino acids. CDR3 DNA: TGTGCCAGCAGCTACTCCGGGACTAGCAGCGAGCAGTACTTC. Translated: CASSYSGTSSEQYF.

This sequence joins TRBV28 and TRBJ2-7, with D possibly called TRBD1 or TRBD2 (6 bases each). CDR3 length: 12 amino acids. The V end was cut by 5 bases, the J end by 7 bases, with 12 bases between. Germline-derived CDR1 and CDR2 are MDHEN and SYDVKM. This CDR3 is CASSGGRYEQYF. As DNA, the CDR3 is TGTGCCAGCAGTGGGGGGCGATATGAGCAGTACTTC.

The chain carries TRBV19 and TRBJ1-5; TRBD1 agrees at 9 bases. The CDR3 totals 14 residues. Trimming at V came to 9 bases and at J to 7 bases, leaving 10 bases not matched to a gene. Germline loops: CDR1 LNHDA, CDR2 SQIVND (reference sequence). DNA of the CDR3: TGTGCCAGCAAGGCGGGACAGGGCGTACAGCCCCAGCATTTT. It codes for CASKAGQGVQPQHF.

V is TRBV27 and J is TRBJ2-1; D might be TRBD1 or TRBD2, each matching 5 bases. This CDR3 is built from 15 residues. Trimming removed 0 bases at V and 2 bases at J, with 8 bases between. CDR1 is MNHEY and CDR2 is SMNVEV in the germline V gene (reference sequence). The CDR3 sequence is CASSLSGDPYNEQFF. CDR3 nucleotides: TGTGCCAGCAGTTTATCAGGGGACCCCTACAATGAGCAGTTCTTC.

The chain has TRBV9 and TRBJ1-4; 8 bases match TRBD1. Germline CDR1 is SGDLS and CDR2 is YYNGEE. J was trimmed by 0 bases and V by 2 bases; bases with no gene match: 6. The CDR3 consists of 17 residues. The CDR3 DNA is TGTGCCAGCAGCGTGGTGGGGACAGGCGCAACTAATGAAAAACTGTTTTTT. It specifies CASSVVGTGATNEKLFF.

The rearrangement links TRBV19 to TRBJ2-7; the D gene is possibly TRBD1 (5 bases). Trimming shortened V by 3 bases and J by 3 bases, and 9 bases separated the two germline ends. The germline V gene encodes CDR1 LNHDA and CDR2 SQIVND (reference sequence). The CDR3 covers 13 residues. The CDR3 loop is CASSIGQGYEQYF. The CDR3 region has the DNA TGTGCCAGTAGTATCGGGCAGGGCTACGAGCAGTACTTC.